This TCR beta chain was recovered during a study of human T cells and chemical hapten exposure. Across the study: For sensitization, 2% DPC was applied to a 2 cm by 2 cm patch of upper inner arm skin.

As for time point: patch test 2, 6 weeks after DPC sensitization. As for treatment: therapeutic diphenylcyclopropenone sensitization with weekly scalp DPC. Germline V CDR1 and CDR2: MGHDK, SYGVNS. The germline V and J ends were trimmed by 8 bases and 5 bases, with 9 bases remaining between them. This CDR3 is 12 amino acids long. This clonotype has more than one count but fewer than ten. TCRdb analysed the RACE reads with MiXCR anew, one entry per CDR3 protein. The table lists about 70,000 distinct CDR3 sequences, 8.5% to 9% of them singletons. The chain recombines TRBV25-1 with TRBJ2-2; no reliable D call. The TCR comes from a woman aged 45 to 65 with alopecia areata. Some clones in this sample may be carry-over from other donors' samples. Sequencing used whole blood, obtained in connection with sensitization to the hapten diphenylcyclopropenone (DPC). CDR3 nucleotides: TGTGCCAGCCGACGAGCGACCGGGGAGCTGTTTTTT. Its translation: CASRRATGELFF.